The 19 T cell receptor beta chains below were found in one sample sequenced in a study of T cell repertoires in cytomegalovirus infection. TCRdb redid the calling of the reads with MiXCR, one entry per CDR3 protein. The table includes 150,000 to 200,000 distinct CDR3 sequences, 13% to 15% detected once. The sample comprised PBMCs. Receptors originate from a human donor in good health (CMV status not recorded). Some clones in this sample may be carry-over from other donors' samples.

The chain employs TRBV29-1 and TRBJ2-2, with 11 bases lining up with TRBD1. Trimming cost V 6 bases and J 6 bases; bases outside gene matches: 3. This CDR3 comprises 13 residues. Germline V lookup: CDR1 SQVTM, CDR2 ANQGSEA. CDR3 bases: TGCAGCGTCGGGACAGGGGGGGCCGGGGAGCTGTTTTTT. Amino acids: CSVGTGGAGELFF.

This clonotype showed up just a few times. The chain couples TRBV25-1 to TRBJ2-1; TRBD2 matches 9 bases. V was pared by 1 base and J by 3 bases, with 16 bases of the junction left unmatched. In germline, CDR1 is MGHDK, CDR2 SYGVNS. This CDR3 is built from 20 residues. CDR3 amino acids: CASSESKGGTSGRVYNEQFF. The CDR3 DNA follows: TGTGCCAGCAGTGAATCCAAGGGGGGTACTAGCGGGCGCGTCTACAATGAGCAGTTCTTC.

This clonotype was recorded at least ten times. The rearrangement uses TRBV6-6 and TRBJ1-1, with 8 bases lining up with TRBD1. This CDR3 is built from 15 residues. V lost 2 bases, J lost 4 bases, and 6 bases stayed unmatched. Germline CDR1 and CDR2: MNHNY and SVGAGI (reference sequence). As DNA, the CDR3 is TGTGCCAGCAGTTACCAAGTTACAGGGGGCACTGAAGCTTTCTTT. It is translated as CASSYQVTGGTEAFF.

This clonotype was recorded many times. This sequence joins TRBV4-3 and TRBJ2-1; 12 bases agree with TRBD2. The CDR3 runs to 18 residues. With 0 bases clipped from V and 6 bases from J, the junction kept 9 bases outside the gene matches. Germline CDR1 reads LGHNA; CDR2 reads YSLEER. Here the CDR3 reads CASSQERLAGVLGNEQFF. DNA for the CDR3: TGCGCCAGCAGCCAAGAGAGACTAGCGGGAGTCCTAGGCAATGAGCAGTTCTTC.

The chain employs TRBV29-1 and TRBJ2-7, with D perhaps TRBD1 (6 bases). V lost 4 bases, J lost 7 bases, and 20 bases lay in between. The CDR3 runs 14 residues. Germline CDR1 SQVTM, CDR2 ANQGSEA. The CDR3 protein is CSVGRDMGTREQYF. CDR3 DNA sequence: TGCAGCGTTGGCCGGGACATGGGTACGCGGGAGCAGTACTTC.

V and J are TRBV5-4 and TRBJ2-1, with 13 positions matching TRBD2. CDR3 length: 16 residues. Trimming removed 5 bases from V and 7 bases from J; junction bases left unmatched: 9. Germline V CDR1 and CDR2: SGHNT, YYREEE (reference sequence). The chain's CDR3 is CASRHQTSGGVNEQFF. The CDR3 nucleotides read TGTGCCAGCAGACATCAAACTAGCGGGGGGGTTAATGAGCAGTTCTTC.

This clonotype turned up a few times. This chain links TRBV3-1 with TRBJ1-5; tentatively, D is TRBD1 (5 bases). The CDR3 loop spans 16 amino acids. V was shortened by 1 base and J by 4 bases, with 14 bases between the two germline ends. Germline V CDR1 and CDR2: LGHDT, YNNKEL (reference sequence). The DNA of the CDR3 is TGTGCCAGCAGCCAAGCCCAGGGTGGGCTAAATCAGCCCCAGCATTTT. This codes for CASSQAQGGLNQPQHF. Supplemented by reference TRBV3-1 and TRBJ1-5, the full variable domain reads DTAVSQTPKYLVTQMGNDKSIKCEQNLGHDTMYWYKQDSKKFLKIMFSYNNKELIINETVPNRFSPKSPDKAHLNLHINSLELGDSAVYFCASSQAQGGLNQPQHFGDGTRLSIL.

The chain has TRBV6-6 and TRBJ2-3, with TRBD2 matching over 10 bases. Germline V gene data show CDR1 as MNHNY and CDR2 as SVGAGI (reference sequence). J gave up 4 bases and V 2 bases, and 6 bases lay outside the gene matches. This CDR3 spans 16 amino acids. The CDR3 nucleotides read TGTGCCAGCAGTTACCCTCTAGCGGGAGTTGCAGATACGCAGTATTTT. Its protein product is CASSYPLAGVADTQYF.

There are many counts of this clonotype. The rearrangement joins TRBV28 to TRBJ2-7; D gene unclear. V was clipped by 6 bases and J by 4 bases, with 10 bases between them. Per germline, CDR1 MDHEN and CDR2 SYDVKM. CDR3 length: 12 amino acids. The CDR3 coding sequence is TGTGCCAGCAGAAGACCTAAATACGAGCAGTACTTC. It specifies CASRRPKYEQYF.

In its sample, this clonotype was seen a few times. The chain uses TRBV12-3 or TRBV12-4 and TRBJ2-3; no definite D call. The CDR3 sequence is 13 residues long. V was trimmed by 10 bases and J by 2 bases, leaving 13 bases between them. The CDR3 loop is CATLSRFTDTQYF. The CDR3 DNA sequence: TGTGCCACCCTCTCGCGGTTCACAGATACGCAGTATTTT.

V and J are TRBV4-3 and TRBJ2-7, with TRBD1 identical over 11 bases. The ends lost 1 base at V and 2 bases at J; junction bases unmatched: 1. The CDR3 extends over 15 amino acids. CDR1 and CDR2 (germline): LGHNA, YSLEER. Here the CDR3 DNA reads TGCGCCAGCAGCCAAGGGACAGGGGGCGCCTACGAGCAGTACTTC. Translating it yields CASSQGTGGAYEQYF.

This clonotype was observed a handful of times. The rearrangement joins TRBV28 to TRBJ2-7; D remains ambiguous. CDR3 length: 15 residues. CDR1 MDHEN and CDR2 SYDVKM come from the germline V gene. Trimming shortened V by 4 bases and J by 0 bases, and 13 bases separated the two germline ends. This CDR3 reads CASSSWTESSYEQYF. The CDR3 nucleotides are TGTGCCAGCAGTTCCTGGACCGAGAGCTCCTACGAGCAGTACTTC.

This clonotype showed up just a few times. The chain employs TRBV28 and TRBJ2-6; weak D call: TRBD2 (5 bases). CDR3 length: 18 residues. Trimming pared 1 base from V and 3 bases from J, leaving 16 bases between. Germline-derived CDR1 and CDR2 are MDHEN and SYDVKM. The CDR3 loop is CASSLFIGLGSGANVLTF. For the CDR3, the DNA is TGTGCCAGCAGTTTATTTATAGGGCTAGGGAGTGGGGCCAACGTCCTGACTTTC.

This clonotype was counted a few times. The rearrangement uses TRBV29-1 and TRBJ2-3, with 9 bases that match TRBD2. The CDR3 length is 16 residues. With 4 bases clipped from V and 4 bases from J, the junction kept 12 bases outside the gene matches. The V gene's germline CDR1 is SQVTM and CDR2 ANQGSEA. The CDR3 loop is CSVGPGASGVADTQYF. DNA for the CDR3: TGCAGCGTTGGTCCGGGGGCTAGCGGGGTCGCAGATACGCAGTATTTT.

The chain has TRBV12-3 or TRBV12-4 and TRBJ2-1; 11 bases line up with TRBD2. The trim removed 7 bases at V and 4 bases at J, leaving 9 bases unmatched. The CDR3 has 16 amino acids. In nucleotides, the CDR3 is TGTGCCAGCACCCGGCGACTAGCGGGAAAGTACAATGAGCAGTTCTTC. This sequence encodes CASTRRLAGKYNEQFF.

This clonotype came up a few times. The chain combines TRBV7-9 with TRBJ2-1; maybe TRBD2 (5 bases). Germline V lookup: CDR1 SEHNR, CDR2 FQNEAQ (reference sequence). V was trimmed by 3 bases and J by 2 bases, leaving 8 bases between them. The CDR3 totals 14 residues. CDR3 sequence reads: CASSLRDPYNEQFF. The CDR3 DNA follows: TGTGCCAGCAGCTTGAGGGATCCCTACAATGAGCAGTTCTTC.

This clonotype appeared a few times. The rearrangement links TRBV4-1 to TRBJ1-5; D unclear. With 0 bases removed from V and 4 bases from J, the gap between germline ends came to 7 bases. The germline V gene has CDR1 MGHRA and CDR2 YSYEKL. The CDR3 covers 14 residues. The CDR3 loop reads CASSQEPENQPQHF. The CDR3 nucleotides are TGCGCCAGCAGCCAAGAGCCAGAGAATCAGCCCCAGCATTTT.

The sample holds many counts of this clonotype. The CDR3 DNA is TGTGCCAGCAGCTTAGCTGGCAGCTATGGCTACACCTTC. Residues: CASSLAGSYGYTF. The chain carries TRBV7-2 and TRBJ1-2; D is unclear. There are 13 residues in the CDR3. Germline loops: CDR1 SGHTA, CDR2 FQGNSA. Trimming stripped 0 bases from V and 4 bases from J, with 6 bases between.

This clonotype turned up a few times. This sequence joins TRBV12-3 or TRBV12-4 and TRBJ1-5; a possible D gene is TRBD1 (6 bases). Trimming shortened V by 3 bases and J by 6 bases, and 12 bases separated the two germline ends. The CDR3 sequence is 14 residues long. The CDR3 nucleotides read TGTGCCAGCAGTTTCGGGGGGCTCGGTCAGCCCCAGCATTTT. Its protein product is CASSFGGLGQPQHF.